This T cell receptor beta chain was sequenced for a study of blood T cells in healthy people across ages. Through a sample-barcoded 5' primer and a J-beta primer mix, a second PCR was run for roughly 6 to 12 cycles. Every molecule of cDNA carried a tag from a template-switch adaptor with 12 random nucleotides. Every individual sample yielded 3 million or more paired-end reads (each containing CDR3). TCRdb reprocessed the 5' RACE reads via MiXCR and lists one record per CDR3 protein. The top ten hold about 27% of the sample, which has roughly 830,000 distinct CDR3 sequences, approximately 59% seen once. Healthy individuals of Caucasian origin from Russia, aged roughly 6 to 100, served as donors. Trimming took 2 bases from V and 8 from J; bases not matched to a gene: 15. CDR3 length: 18 residues. The germline V gene has CDR1 LGHNA and CDR2 YNFKEQ.

Sample: blood. This rearrangement joins TRBV4-2 to TRBJ1-6; TRBD1 matches 7 bases. This clonotype originated in a man aged 25 to 40 in good health. The CDR3, as DNA: TGTGCCAGCAGCCAAATCGGGGAACGACAGGGAGGCGATTCACCCCTCCACTTT. Translation gives CASSQIGERQGGDSPLHF.